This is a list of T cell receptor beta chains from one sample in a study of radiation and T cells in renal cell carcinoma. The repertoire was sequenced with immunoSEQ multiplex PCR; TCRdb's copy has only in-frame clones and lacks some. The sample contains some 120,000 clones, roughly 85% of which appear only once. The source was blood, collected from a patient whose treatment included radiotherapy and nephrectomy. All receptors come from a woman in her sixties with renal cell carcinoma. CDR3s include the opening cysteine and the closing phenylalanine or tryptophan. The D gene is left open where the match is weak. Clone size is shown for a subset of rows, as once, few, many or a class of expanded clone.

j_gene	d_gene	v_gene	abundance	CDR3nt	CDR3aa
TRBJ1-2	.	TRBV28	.	TGTGCCAGCAATCCCCTAGGACAGAGAGTCGGCTACACCTTC	CASNPLGQRVGYTF
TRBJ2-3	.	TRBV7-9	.	TGTGCCAGCAGCGGGAGAGCGGCCCCGGGAGATACGCAGTATTTT	CASSGRAAPGDTQYF
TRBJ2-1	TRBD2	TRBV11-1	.	TGTGCCAGCAGCCCCGCCGGGACTAGCGGGGGTGTTCCCTACAATGAGCAGTTCTTC	CASSPAGTSGGVPYNEQFF
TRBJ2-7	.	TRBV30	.	TGTGCCTGGAGTGCTGGGGGTGCCACCTACGAGCAGTACTTC	CAWSAGGATYEQYF
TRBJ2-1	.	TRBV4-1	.	TGCGCCAGCAGCCAGACAGGAATGGAGCAGTTCTTC	CASSQTGMEQFF
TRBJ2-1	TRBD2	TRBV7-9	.	TGTGCGTCCAAGACCGGGGGGTTTGGCAATGAGCAGTTCTTC	CASKTGGFGNEQFF
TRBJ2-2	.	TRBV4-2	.	TGTGCCAGTTCTCCGGGAGGGGGCAGAGGCGGGGAGCTGTTTTTT	CASSPGGGRGGELFF
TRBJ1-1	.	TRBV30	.	TGTGCCTGGAACAGGGTAAACACTGAAGCTTTCTTT	CAWNRVNTEAFF
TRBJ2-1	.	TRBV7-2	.	TGTGCCAGCAGCTTCTCCTACAATGAGCAGTTCTTC	CASSFSYNEQFF
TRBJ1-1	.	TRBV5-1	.	TGCGCCAGCAGCCCCCGGGGATGGGGTACTGAAGCTTTCTTT	CASSPRGWGTEAFF
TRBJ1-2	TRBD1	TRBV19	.	TGTGCCAGTAGTGATCCCGGGACAGGGGGCATAGGCTACACCTTC	CASSDPGTGGIGYTF
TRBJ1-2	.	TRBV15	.	TGTGCCACCAGCAGGTATCGGGGACGGGTTGACGGCTACACCTTC	CATSRYRGRVDGYTF
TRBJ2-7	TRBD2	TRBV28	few	TGTGCCAGCAGCCATGGGGGGGGAGGCGAGCAGTACTTC	CASSHGGGGEQYF
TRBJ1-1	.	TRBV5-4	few	TGTGCCAGCAGCAGTCCTTACACTGAAGCTTTCTTT	CASSSPYTEAFF
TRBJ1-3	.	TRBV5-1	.	TGCGCAGCAGCTGTGAGGGGCACCATATATTTT	CAAAVRGTIYF
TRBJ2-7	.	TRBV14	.	TGTGCCAGCAGCCAAGATGGTCCCTCCCGGAAGGGGAAGACCTACGAGCAGTACTTC	CASSQDGPSRKGKTYEQYF
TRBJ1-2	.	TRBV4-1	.	TGCGCCAGCAGCCAAGAATGGGGAGGGGACTATGGCTACACCTTC	CASSQEWGGDYGYTF
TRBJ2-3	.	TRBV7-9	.	TGTGCCAGCAGCTTAGCTAGCGGTAGCACAGATACGCAGTATTTT	CASSLASGSTDTQYF
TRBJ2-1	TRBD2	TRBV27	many	TGTGCCAGCAGACTAGCGGGAGACAATGAGCAGTTCTTC	CASRLAGDNEQFF
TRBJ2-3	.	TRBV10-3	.	TGTGCCATCAGTGGGTCTAGCGCGACGACAGATACGCAGTATTTT	CAISGSSATTDTQYF
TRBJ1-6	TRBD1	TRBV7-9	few	TGTGCCAGCAGCGGGACCGGGACAGGGGGCCGGAGTAATTCACCCCTCCACTTT	CASSGTGTGGRSNSPLHF
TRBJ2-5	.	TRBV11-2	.	TGTGCCAGCAGCTTCTCCGGGACTCTGCAAGAGACCCAGTACTTC	CASSFSGTLQETQYF
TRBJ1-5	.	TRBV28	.	TGTGCCAGCCTACCCAGTGTGGGCAGTCAGCCCCAGCATTTT	CASLPSVGSQPQHF
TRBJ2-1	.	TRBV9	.	TGTGCCAGCAGCCCTACTTTGACTCGGGACCATGAGCAGTTCTTC	CASSPTLTRDHEQFF
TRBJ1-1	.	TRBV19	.	TGTGCCAGTAGTGCGGACACCCCGGGATACACTGAAGCTTTCTTT	CASSADTPGYTEAFF
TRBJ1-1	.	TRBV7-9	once	TGTGCCAGCAGCTTAGGATACCATAACGCTGAAGCTTTCTTT	CASSLGYHNAEAFF
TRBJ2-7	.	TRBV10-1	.	TGCGCCAGCATTTCAGGGTGCCTTAGGTACGAGCAGTACTTC	CASISGCLRYEQYF
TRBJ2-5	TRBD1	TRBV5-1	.	TGCGCCAGCAGCGTACAGGGGGCCTACCAAGAGACCCAGTACTTC	CASSVQGAYQETQYF
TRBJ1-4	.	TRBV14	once	TGTGCCAGCAGCCGGGGAGGGACTGAAAAACTGTTTTTT	CASSRGGTEKLFF
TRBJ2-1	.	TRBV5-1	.	TGCGCCAGCAGTTTGGAAGTTTCGCGGGGCAATGAGCAGTTCTTC	CASSLEVSRGNEQFF
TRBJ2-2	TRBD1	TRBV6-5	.	TGTGCCAGCGGACAGGGGAGCACCGGGGAGCTGTTTTTT	CASGQGSTGELFF
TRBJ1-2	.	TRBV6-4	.	TGTGCCAGCAGTGACGGGGGGAGAAATGGCTACACCTTC	CASSDGGRNGYTF
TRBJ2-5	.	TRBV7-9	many	TGTGCCAGCAGCCGCGGCCGGGGGACTCAACAAGAGACCCAGTACTTC	CASSRGRGTQQETQYF
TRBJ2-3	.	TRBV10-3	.	TGTGCCATCAGCCAGTCCACTTCTCAGGCAGATACGCAGTATTTT	CAISQSTSQADTQYF
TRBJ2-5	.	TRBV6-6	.	TGTGCCAGCAGACACCGGGACTTACAAGAGACCCAGTACTTC	CASRHRDLQETQYF
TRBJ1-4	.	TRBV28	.	TGTGCCAGCAGTTTTACCGTCGGGACAACGGACCCAGATGAAAAACTGTTTTTT	CASSFTVGTTDPDEKLFF
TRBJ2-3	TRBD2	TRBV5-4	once	TGTGCCAGCAGCTATGAGCGGGGGGGAACGACAGATACGCAGTATTTT	CASSYERGGTTDTQYF
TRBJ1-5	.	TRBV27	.	TGTGCCAGCAGTTTATTCGCCGATCAGCCCCAGCATTTT	CASSLFADQPQHF
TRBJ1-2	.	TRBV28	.	TGTGCCAGCAGTTTAGAGAAGGTCAGATATGCAGGTGGCTACACCTTC	CASSLEKVRYAGGYTF
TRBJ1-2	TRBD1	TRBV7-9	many	TGTGCCAGCTACCGAGGGGGACAGAACTATGGCTACACCTTC	CASYRGGQNYGYTF
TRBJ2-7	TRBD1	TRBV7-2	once	TGTGCCAGCAGCTTCGACAGGGGAGGATACGAGCAGTACTTC	CASSFDRGGYEQYF
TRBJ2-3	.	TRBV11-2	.	TGTGCCAGCAGCCCCTGGGGCTTCCTCACAGATACGCAGTATTTT	CASSPWGFLTDTQYF